These 7 T cell receptor beta chains were all obtained from the same sample, sequenced in a study of human T cells and chemical hapten exposure. The time point is: patch test 2, 6 weeks after DPC sensitization. The treatment here: therapeutic diphenylcyclopropenone sensitization with weekly scalp DPC. TCRdb processed the RACE reads anew with MiXCR; each CDR3 protein has one entry. The repertoire holds about 70,000 distinct CDR3 sequences, 8.5% seen once, with under 3.5% in the top ten. The sequences come from whole blood, collected in connection with sensitization to the hapten diphenylcyclopropenone (DPC). Receptor source: a woman aged 45-65 years with alopecia areata. Some clones in this sample may be carry-over from other donors' samples.

J is TRBJ1-4 and V is TRBV6-5, with TRBD1 identical over 7 bases. Looked up from germline, CDR1 is MNHEY and CDR2 is SVGAGI. The CDR3 has 14 residues. V was pared by 6 bases and J by 8 bases, with 9 bases of the junction left unmatched. In DNA form, the CDR3 reads TGTGCCAGCAGCAGACAGGGAATTGGAGAAAAACTGTTTTTT. Residues: CASSRQGIGEKLFF.

The V call is TRBV7-7, the J call TRBJ2-2, with a tentative D call TRBD2 (7 bases). Germline CDR1 and CDR2: SSHAT and FNYEAQ (reference sequence). This CDR3 is 17 amino acids long. V was trimmed by 4 bases and J by 4 bases, leaving 19 bases between them. The CDR3 DNA sequence: TGTGCCAGCAGCTCTAACCCTGTGAGGGGGGGCACCGGGGAGCTGTTTTTT. Its protein product is CASSSNPVRGGTGELFF.

The J gene is TRBJ2-3, the V gene TRBV9; D perhaps matches TRBD2 (5 bases). Germline V gene lookup returns CDR1 SGDLS and CDR2 YYNGEE. The germline V and J ends were trimmed by 3 bases and 3 bases, with 14 bases remaining between them. This CDR3 comprises 15 residues. CDR3 nucleotides: TGTGCCAGCAGCGCCCGAGGAGCGGTGACAGATACGCAGTATTTT. This gives the protein CASSARGAVTDTQYF.

About this clonotype: A much larger clonotype is one base distant, so this may be a read error. The chain has TRBV9 and TRBJ1-1, with 8 nucleotides matching TRBD1. Germline values: CDR1 SGDLS, CDR2 YYNGEE. This CDR3 contains 15 residues. The CDR3 DNA sequence: TGTGCCTGCAGCCCTAGACAGGGGCCTATCACTGAAGCTTTCTTT. Translation gives CACSPRQGPITEAFF.

This clonotype turned up a few times. The chain has TRBV5-1 and TRBJ2-7; D is ambiguous. Germline values: CDR1 SGHRS, CDR2 YFSETQ. The V and J ends lost 4 bases and 5 bases respectively, with 13 bases between them. This CDR3 has 13 amino acids. CDR3 sequence: CASSVVIRDEQYF. DNA for the CDR3: TGCGCCAGCAGCGTGGTTATACGCGACGAGCAGTACTTC.

This clonotype was counted only a few times. This chain connects TRBV7-3 to TRBJ1-6, with D possibly being TRBD1 (5 bases). Germline loops: CDR1 SGHTA, CDR2 FQGTGA. Trimming stripped 5 bases from V and 4 bases from J, with 6 bases between. The CDR3 has 13 residues. The CDR3 bases are TGTGCCAGCAGCAAGGGGTATAATTCACCCCTCCACTTT. It encodes CASSKGYNSPLHF.

The J gene is TRBJ2-7, the V gene TRBV6-6; D is ambiguous. The CDR3 totals 12 residues. Trimming removed 5 bases from V and 2 bases from J, with 7 bases in between. Germline V CDR1 and CDR2: MNHNY, SVGAGI (reference sequence). This chain's CDR3 is CASSERTYEQYF. DNA of the CDR3: TGTGCCAGCAGTGAGCGAACCTACGAGCAGTACTTC.